The 21 T cell receptor beta chains below come from one sample, sequenced in a study of post-analysis software for immune sequencing data. The study, taken as a whole, reports: In patients, TRBV5-6, TRBV5-1 and TRBV20-1 belonged to five or six TRBV segments found more frequently than in controls.

Antigen specificity for these receptors is unknown. Incorporated into the TCR beta cDNA libraries were unique molecular identifiers, which served to reduce PCR and sequencing biases. TCRdb processed the PCR reads anew with MiXCR; each CDR3 protein has one entry. In the table there are about 810,000 distinct CDR3 sequences, about 57% of which are singletons. Source material: blood. These receptors all come from a girl aged 10-17 years with multiple sclerosis.

The genes are TRBV20-1 and TRBJ1-2, with TRBD1 identical over 10 bases. The CDR3 loop spans 15 amino acids. Germline V gene lookup returns CDR1 DFQATT and CDR2 SNEGSKA (reference sequence). V shed 3 bases, J shed 4 bases, and the junction held 8 bases outside the gene matches. CDR3 loop: CSASDRGRNPYGYTF. CDR3 DNA sequence: TGCAGTGCTAGTGACAGGGGGCGGAATCCCTATGGCTACACCTTC.

This chain uses TRBV9 with TRBJ2-3; the match to TRBD2 covers 8 bases. There are 14 residues in the CDR3. Germline-derived CDR1 and CDR2 are SGDLS and YYNGEE. The V segment lost 7 bases and the J segment 2 bases; nucleotides outside the gene matches: 6. CDR3 coding DNA: TGTGCCAGCGGCGGGACTAGACTCACAGATACGCAGTATTTT. Translated, it gives CASGGTRLTDTQYF.

The genes are TRBV4-1 and TRBJ1-2, with 8 nucleotides matching TRBD1. Germline trimming cut 2 bases from V and 0 bases from J; bases unmatched to any gene: 14. CDR1 is MGHRA, CDR2 YSYEKL, per germline. This CDR3 has 19 amino acids. CDR3 region: CASSQPDGQGRAPNYGYTF. DNA of the CDR3: TGCGCCAGCAGCCAACCCGACGGACAGGGAAGAGCCCCTAACTATGGCTACACCTTC.

The chain combines TRBV7-8 with TRBJ1-1; D is uncertain. This CDR3 contains 12 residues. The ends were cut back, 3 bases at V and 6 bases at J, with 8 bases in the middle. Germline values: CDR1 SGHVS, CDR2 FQNEAQ. This CDR3 reads CASSLDTSEAFF. The CDR3 nucleotides are TGTGCCAGCAGCTTGGATACGTCTGAAGCTTTCTTT.

The J gene is TRBJ1-2, the V gene TRBV29-1, with a tentative D call TRBD1 (5 bases). Germline CDR1 reads SQVTM; CDR2 reads ANQGSEA. This CDR3 comprises 10 residues. The V gene lost 7 bases and the J gene lost 9 bases, with 12 bases spanning the gap. The CDR3 bases are TGCAGCGCTGGGGACCAAAGCTACACCTTC. Its translation: CSAGDQSYTF.

This clonotype has only a few counts. The V and J genes are TRBV10-3 and TRBJ1-2; no clear D. In germline, CDR1 is ENHRY, CDR2 SYGVKD. Trimming took 3 bases from V and 7 from J, leaving 15 bases between them. CDR3 length equals 14 residues. CDR3 sequence reads: CAISEGRDRSGYTF. In nucleotides, the CDR3 is TGTGCCATCAGTGAAGGGAGGGATCGAAGTGGCTACACCTTC.

This sequence joins TRBV7-2 and TRBJ2-5; 8 bases are a match to TRBD1. With 5 bases clipped from V and 7 bases from J, the junction kept 9 bases outside the gene matches. Germline assignment: CDR1 SGHTA and CDR2 FQGNSA. This CDR3 has 14 amino acids. The CDR3 DNA is TGTGCCAGCAGCCCAGGGACAGGCCGGGGGACCCAGTACTTC. Translating it yields CASSPGTGRGTQYF.

The CDR3 nucleotides read TGTGCCAGCAGTTTTACAGGGATTCAGCCCCAGCATTTT. Its translation: CASSFTGIQPQHF. The chain has TRBV27 and TRBJ1-5; D is possibly TRBD1 (6 bases). CDR1 and CDR2 from the germline V gene are MNHEY and SMNVEV (reference sequence). V gave up 3 bases and J gave up 6 bases, with 9 bases separating them. The CDR3 consists of 13 residues.

The chain combines TRBV14 with TRBJ1-6; perhaps TRBD1 as D (5 bases). The CDR3 is 19 residues long. The V gene lost 1 base and the J gene lost 5 bases, with 21 bases spanning the gap. Germline values: CDR1 SGHDN, CDR2 FVKESK. CDR3 sequence reads: CASSQGTGLPGLHNSPLHF. In DNA form, the CDR3 reads TGTGCCAGCAGCCAAGGTACGGGGCTGCCAGGACTACATAATTCACCCCTCCACTTT.

This chain connects TRBV7-9 to TRBJ2-7; 7 bases fit TRBD2. The CDR3 runs to 14 residues. Trimming cost V 0 bases and J 5 bases; bases outside gene matches: 4. Germline CDR1 SEHNR, CDR2 FQNEAQ (reference sequence). The CDR3 nucleotides are TGTGCCAGCAGCTTAGCTGGGACTACCCACGAGCAGTACTTC. It yields the protein CASSLAGTTHEQYF.

This clonotype appeared a few times. The rearrangement joins TRBV6-5 to TRBJ2-7; 9 nucleotides line up with TRBD2. CDR3 length: 16 amino acids. The trim removed 0 bases at V and 2 bases at J, leaving 5 bases unmatched. The germline gives CDR1 MNHEY, CDR2 SVGAGI. The CDR3, as DNA: TGTGCCAGCAGTTACTCGGTCCTAGCGGGGACCTACGAGCAGTACTTC. Translating it yields CASSYSVLAGTYEQYF.

CDR3 DNA: TGCAGTGCTATCGGGGGGCCTGTTACGTTTGGCTACACCTTC. Protein sequence: CSAIGGPVTFGYTF. The rearrangement uses TRBV20-1 and TRBJ1-2, with D possibly being TRBD1 (6 bases). Looked up from germline, CDR1 is DFQATT and CDR2 is SNEGSKA (reference sequence). The CDR3 sequence is 14 residues long. V was clipped by 4 bases and J by 7 bases, with 19 bases between them.

This clonotype was observed a single time. This rearrangement joins TRBV5-1 to TRBJ2-1; D uncertain. The V gene's germline CDR1 is SGHRS and CDR2 YFSETQ. The CDR3 contains 13 residues. The germline V and J ends were trimmed by 0 bases and 10 bases, with 11 bases remaining between them. The CDR3 DNA is TGCGCCAGCAGCTTGGCCAGGAGCCAGGAGCAGTTCTTC. Translating gives CASSLARSQEQFF.

The chain has TRBV9 and TRBJ1-2; a possible D gene is TRBD1 (5 bases). Trimming pared 4 bases from V and 3 bases from J, leaving 16 bases between. The germline CDR1 and CDR2 sequences are SGDLS and YYNGEE. The CDR3 has 15 amino acids. In DNA, the CDR3 is TGTGCCAGCAGCAAAACCTCCGGGGCGGACTATGGCTACACCTTC. Translated: CASSKTSGADYGYTF. The entire variable domain, with the rest obtained from reference TRBV9 and TRBJ1-2, is as follows: DSGVTQTPKHLITATGQRVTLRCSPRSGDLSVYWYQQSLDQGLQFLIQYYNGEERAKGNILERFSAQQFPDLHSELNLSSLELGDSALYFCASSKTSGADYGYTFGSGTRLTVV.

The V and J genes are TRBV4-1 and TRBJ2-3, with no clear D. This CDR3 comprises 13 residues. Germline V gives CDR1 MGHRA, CDR2 YSYEKL. Trimming shortened V by 8 bases and J by 3 bases, and 12 bases separated the two germline ends. CDR3 region: CASSDVPTDTQYF. As DNA, the CDR3 is TGCGCCAGCTCCGATGTTCCTACAGATACGCAGTATTTT.

The rearrangement uses TRBV10-3 and TRBJ2-5; perhaps D is TRBD1 or TRBD2 (5 bases each). From germline, CDR1 is ENHRY and CDR2 SYGVKD. The CDR3 sequence is 14 residues long. V shed 3 bases and J shed 3 bases, with 11 bases lying between them. The chain's CDR3 is CAISDGTAKETQYF. CDR3 DNA sequence: TGTGCCATCAGTGACGGGACCGCTAAAGAGACCCAGTACTTC.

The chain links TRBV6-5 to TRBJ2-4; the D is unclear. The germline gives CDR1 MNHEY, CDR2 SVGAGI. V gave up 4 bases and J gave up 0 bases, with 16 bases separating them. This CDR3 is built from 17 residues. CDR3 sequence: CASSSFAATLAKNIQYF. The CDR3 nucleotides read TGTGCCAGCAGTTCCTTCGCGGCTACTTTAGCCAAAAACATTCAGTACTTC.

The chain couples TRBV7-3 to TRBJ2-1, with 10 bases aligning to TRBD2. The trim removed 1 base at V and 6 bases at J, leaving 12 bases unmatched. Germline CDR1 and CDR2: SGHTA and FQGTGA. This CDR3 is built from 18 residues. The CDR3 sequence is CASSLRGSGGIMGNEQFF. The CDR3 nucleotides read TGTGCCAGCAGCTTAAGGGGTAGCGGGGGGATAATGGGCAATGAGCAGTTCTTC.

The chain uses TRBV20-1 and TRBJ1-6, with D unclear. V was pared by 0 bases and J by 8 bases, with 14 bases between. This CDR3 has 15 residues. Looked up from germline, CDR1 is DFQATT and CDR2 is SNEGSKA (reference sequence). The CDR3 spells CSARDREGIYSPLHF. In nucleotides, the CDR3 is TGCAGTGCTAGAGATAGGGAGGGCATTTATTCACCCCTCCACTTT.

The rearrangement joins TRBV20-1 to TRBJ2-3; 15 bases are a match to TRBD2. This CDR3 is 13 amino acids long. The germline V gene has CDR1 DFQATT and CDR2 SNEGSKA (reference sequence). V dropped 5 bases and J dropped 6; count of bases not matched to a gene: 0. The CDR3 coding sequence is TGCAGTGCTGGACTAGCGGGAGGGGATACGCAGTATTTT. Translation gives CSAGLAGGDTQYF.

This clonotype turned up a few times. The junction shows a germline mismatch at one end, possibly a read error. The V call is TRBV7-7, the J call TRBJ2-1, with a tentative D call TRBD2 (5 bases). CDR3 size: 17 residues. In germline, CDR1 is SSHAT, CDR2 FNYEAQ (reference sequence). For the CDR3, the DNA is TGTGCTAGCAGCTTAGGACTGTCCGCCAGCTCCTACAATGAGCAGTTCTTC. It encodes CASSLGLSASSYNEQFF.